Sequencing of this TCR beta chain was carried out in a study of blood T cell repertoires in COVID-19. About the study: COVID-19 samples, acute and convalescent, were from the United States, Italy and Spain.

J lost 6 bases, V lost 6 bases, and 0 bases had no gene match. Germline V gene data show CDR1 as LNHDA and CDR2 as SQIVND (reference sequence). The CDR3 consists of 11 residues. Repertoires were generated with immunoSEQ multiplex PCR, while TCRdb's copy carries only in-frame clones and drops some. The sample consists of about 65,000 clones, 80% to 95% of them appearing once. This clone came up once. This TCR was recovered from an older man with active COVID-19. Material for sequencing was peripheral blood. This chain joins TRBV19 and TRBJ1-1; TRBD1 matches 8 bases. CDR3 loop: CASRGQAEAFF. The CDR3 nucleotides read TGTGCCAGTAGGGGACAGGCTGAAGCTTTCTTT.